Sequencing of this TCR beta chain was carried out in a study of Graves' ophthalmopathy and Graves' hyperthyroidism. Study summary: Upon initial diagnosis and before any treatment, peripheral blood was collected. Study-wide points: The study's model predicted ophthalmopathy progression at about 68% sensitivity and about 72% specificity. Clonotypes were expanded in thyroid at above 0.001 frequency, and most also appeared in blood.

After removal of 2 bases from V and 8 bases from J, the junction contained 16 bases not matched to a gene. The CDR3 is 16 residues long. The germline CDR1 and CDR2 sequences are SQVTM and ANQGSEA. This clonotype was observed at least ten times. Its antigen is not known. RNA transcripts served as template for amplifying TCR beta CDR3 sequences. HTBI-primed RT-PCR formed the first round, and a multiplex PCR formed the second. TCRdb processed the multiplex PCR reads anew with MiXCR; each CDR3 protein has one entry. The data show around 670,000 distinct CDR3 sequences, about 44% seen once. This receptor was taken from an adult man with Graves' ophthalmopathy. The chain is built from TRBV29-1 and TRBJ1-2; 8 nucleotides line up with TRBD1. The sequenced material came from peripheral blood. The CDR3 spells CSVETWAGQGGVGYTF. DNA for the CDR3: TGCAGCGTTGAAACTTGGGCCGGACAGGGAGGAGTAGGCTACACCTTC. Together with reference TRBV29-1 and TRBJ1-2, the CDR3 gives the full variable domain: SAVISQKPSRDICQRGTSLTIQCQVDSQVTMMFWYRQQPGQSLTLIATANQGSEATYESGFVIDKFPISRPNLTFSTLTVSNMSPEDSSIYLCSVETWAGQGGVGYTFGSGTRLTVV.